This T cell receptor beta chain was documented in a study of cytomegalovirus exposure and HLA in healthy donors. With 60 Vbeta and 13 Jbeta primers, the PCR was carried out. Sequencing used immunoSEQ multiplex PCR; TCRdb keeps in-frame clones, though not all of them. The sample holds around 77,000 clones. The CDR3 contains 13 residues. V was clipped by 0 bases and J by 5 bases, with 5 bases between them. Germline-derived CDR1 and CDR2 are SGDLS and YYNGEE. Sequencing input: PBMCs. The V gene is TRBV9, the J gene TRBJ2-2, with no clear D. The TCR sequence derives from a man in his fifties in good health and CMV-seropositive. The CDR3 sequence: CASSVDLTGELFF. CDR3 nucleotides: TGTGCCAGCAGCGTAGACCTAACCGGGGAGCTGTTTTTT.